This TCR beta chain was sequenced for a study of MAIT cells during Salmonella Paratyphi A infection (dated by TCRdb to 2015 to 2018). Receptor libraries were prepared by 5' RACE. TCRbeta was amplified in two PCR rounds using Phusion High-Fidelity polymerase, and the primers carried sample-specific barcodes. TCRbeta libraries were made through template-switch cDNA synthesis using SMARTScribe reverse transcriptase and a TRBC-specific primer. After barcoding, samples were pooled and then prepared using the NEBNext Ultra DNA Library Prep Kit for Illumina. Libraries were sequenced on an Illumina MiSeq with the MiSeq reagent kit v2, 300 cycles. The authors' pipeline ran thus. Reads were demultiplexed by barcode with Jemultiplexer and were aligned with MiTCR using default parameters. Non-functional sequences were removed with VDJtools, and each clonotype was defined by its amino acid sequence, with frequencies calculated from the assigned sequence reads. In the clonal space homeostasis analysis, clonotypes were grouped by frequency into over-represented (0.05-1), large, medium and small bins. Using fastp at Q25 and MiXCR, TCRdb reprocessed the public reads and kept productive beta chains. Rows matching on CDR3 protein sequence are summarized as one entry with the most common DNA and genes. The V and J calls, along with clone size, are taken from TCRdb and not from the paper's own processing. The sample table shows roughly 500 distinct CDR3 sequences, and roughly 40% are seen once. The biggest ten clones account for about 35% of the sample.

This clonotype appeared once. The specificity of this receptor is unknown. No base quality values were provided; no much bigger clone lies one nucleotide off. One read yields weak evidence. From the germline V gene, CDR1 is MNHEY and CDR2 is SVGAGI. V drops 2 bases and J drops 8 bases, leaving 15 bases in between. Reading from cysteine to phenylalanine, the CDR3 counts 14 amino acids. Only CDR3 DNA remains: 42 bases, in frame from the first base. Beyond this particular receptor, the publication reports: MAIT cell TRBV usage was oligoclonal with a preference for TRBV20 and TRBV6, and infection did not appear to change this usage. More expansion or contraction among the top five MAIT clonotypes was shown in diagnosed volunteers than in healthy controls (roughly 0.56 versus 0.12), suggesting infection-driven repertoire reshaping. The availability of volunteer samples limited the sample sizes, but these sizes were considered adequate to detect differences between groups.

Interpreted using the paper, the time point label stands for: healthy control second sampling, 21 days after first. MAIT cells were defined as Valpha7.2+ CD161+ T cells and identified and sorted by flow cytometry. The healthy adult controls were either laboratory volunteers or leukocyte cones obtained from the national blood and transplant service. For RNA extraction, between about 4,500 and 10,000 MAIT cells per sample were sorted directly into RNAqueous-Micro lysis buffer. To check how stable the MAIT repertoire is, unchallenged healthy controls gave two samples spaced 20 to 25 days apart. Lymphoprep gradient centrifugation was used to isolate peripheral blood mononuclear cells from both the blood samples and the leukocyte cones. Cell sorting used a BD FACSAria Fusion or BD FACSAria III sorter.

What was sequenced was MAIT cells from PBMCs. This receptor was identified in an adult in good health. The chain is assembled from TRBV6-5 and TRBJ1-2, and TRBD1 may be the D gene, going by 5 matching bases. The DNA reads TGTGCCAGCAGTTACCGGATCCGGGGACGAGGCTACACCTTC. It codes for CASSYRIRGRGYTF.